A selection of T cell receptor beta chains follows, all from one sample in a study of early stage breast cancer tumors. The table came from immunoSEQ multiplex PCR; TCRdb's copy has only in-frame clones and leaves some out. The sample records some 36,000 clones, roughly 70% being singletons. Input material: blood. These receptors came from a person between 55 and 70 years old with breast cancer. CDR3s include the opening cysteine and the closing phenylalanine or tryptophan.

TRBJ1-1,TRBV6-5,CASSYSSGALNTEAFF
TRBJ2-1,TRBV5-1,CASSLGLAGGPENEQFF
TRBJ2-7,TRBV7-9,CASSSRLGPVYEQYF
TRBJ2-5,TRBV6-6,CASSYGGGQETQYF
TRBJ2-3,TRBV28,CASSSRTPDTQYF
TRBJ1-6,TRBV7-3,CASSLTGANSPLHF
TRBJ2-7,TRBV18,CASSPLPGQGSQYF
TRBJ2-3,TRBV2,CASSEGAGLTDTQYF
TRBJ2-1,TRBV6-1,CASSERSSGGVEQFF
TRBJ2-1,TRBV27,CASSFTTSGRREQFF
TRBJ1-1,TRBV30,CAWRPIAPGGPAFF
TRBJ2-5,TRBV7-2,CASSLATGPAGKTQYF
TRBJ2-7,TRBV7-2,CASSLEDGAYEQYF
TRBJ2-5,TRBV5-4,CASSFGATKETQYF
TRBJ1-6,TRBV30,CAWSHTNSPLHF
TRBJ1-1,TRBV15,CATSSSRGLVGEAFF
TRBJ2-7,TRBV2,CASRAIRSLGF
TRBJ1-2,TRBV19,CASSRDSQVGGYTF
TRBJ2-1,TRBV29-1,CSASRGVLYNEQFF
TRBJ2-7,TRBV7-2,CASSAGSWFDEQYF
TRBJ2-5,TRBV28,CASSPGLAVRTQYF
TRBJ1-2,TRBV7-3,CASSFSPGDGYTF
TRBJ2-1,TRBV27,CASSSILSGNAAEQFF
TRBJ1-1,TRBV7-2,CASSLGTTMNTEAFF
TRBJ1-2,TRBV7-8,CASSSDREYGYTF
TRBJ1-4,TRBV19,CASSITGTGKEKLFF
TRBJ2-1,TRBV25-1,CASIQGGTYNEQFF
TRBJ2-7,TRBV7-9,CASSLNGAYEQYF
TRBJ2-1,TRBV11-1,CASSLSGKNDNEQFF
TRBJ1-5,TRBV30,CAWSSPPGEPQHF
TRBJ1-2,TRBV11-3,CASSFTDRDDGYTF
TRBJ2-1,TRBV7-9,CASSPTSGAPANEQFF
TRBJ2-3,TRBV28,CASSSGGIRTDTQYF
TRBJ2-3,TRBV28,CASSTPTALTSTDTQYF
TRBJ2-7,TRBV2,CASSGGQGSYEQYF
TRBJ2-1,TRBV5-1,CASSLGQGSYNEQFF
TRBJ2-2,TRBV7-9,CASSLRATGENTGELFF
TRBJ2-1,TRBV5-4,CASSPGLAGGGSYNEQFF
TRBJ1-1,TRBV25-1,CASSLTGNTEAFF
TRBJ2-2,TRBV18,CASSPRVGGRNTGELFF
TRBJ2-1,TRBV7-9,CASSSRRGGRSYNEQFF
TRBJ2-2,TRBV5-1,CASSIKAGELFF